There are many counts of the clone carrying this TCR beta chain. RNA transcripts served as the template for amplifying TCR beta CDR3 regions. Primed by the HTBI set, a first-round RT-PCR was run on the TCR CDR3. TCRdb passed the multiplex PCR reads through MiXCR, listing each CDR3 protein once. The sample yields a few hundred thousand distinct CDR3 sequences, 15% to 20% seen once. Trimming cost V 6 bases and J 2 bases, with 11 bases left between them. Germline lookup yields CDR1 SNHLY and CDR2 FYNNEI. The CDR3 is 14 amino acids. These data originate in a study of T cells in Graves' hyperthyroidism and ophthalmopathy.

The sequencing input was blood. The chain carries TRBV2 and TRBJ1-3; D is possibly TRBD1 (5 bases). The TCR originated in a woman between 40 and 50 years old with Graves' ophthalmopathy. The CDR3 reads CASRGDTAGNTIYF. The CDR3 DNA follows: TGTGCCAGCAGAGGGGATACGGCTGGAAACACCATATATTTT.